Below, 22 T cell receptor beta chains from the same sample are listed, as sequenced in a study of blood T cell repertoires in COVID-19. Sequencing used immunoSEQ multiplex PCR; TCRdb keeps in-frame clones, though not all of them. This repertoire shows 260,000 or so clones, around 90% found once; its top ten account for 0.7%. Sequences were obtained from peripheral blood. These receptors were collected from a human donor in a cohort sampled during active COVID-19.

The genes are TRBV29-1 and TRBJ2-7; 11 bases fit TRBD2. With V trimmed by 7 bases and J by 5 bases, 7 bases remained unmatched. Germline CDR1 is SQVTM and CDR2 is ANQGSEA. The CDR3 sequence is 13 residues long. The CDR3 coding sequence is TGCAGCGGTCGTGGGGGACTAGCGGACGAGCAGTACTTC. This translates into CSGRGGLADEQYF.

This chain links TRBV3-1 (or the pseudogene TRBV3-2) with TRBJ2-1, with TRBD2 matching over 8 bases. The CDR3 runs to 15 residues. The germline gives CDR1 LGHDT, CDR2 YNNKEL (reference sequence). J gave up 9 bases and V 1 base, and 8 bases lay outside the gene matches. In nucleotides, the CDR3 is TGTGCCAGCAGCCAAGCTTTCCAGCGGGAGATTGAGCAGTTCTTC. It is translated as CASSQAFQREIEQFF.

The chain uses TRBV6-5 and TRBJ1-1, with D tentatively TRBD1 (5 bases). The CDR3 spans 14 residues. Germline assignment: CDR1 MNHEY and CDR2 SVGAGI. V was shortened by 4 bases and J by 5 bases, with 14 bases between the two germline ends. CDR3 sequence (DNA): TGTGCCAGCAGTTTTGCGGGGGAGGGGACTGAAGCTTTCTTT. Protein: CASSFAGEGTEAFF.

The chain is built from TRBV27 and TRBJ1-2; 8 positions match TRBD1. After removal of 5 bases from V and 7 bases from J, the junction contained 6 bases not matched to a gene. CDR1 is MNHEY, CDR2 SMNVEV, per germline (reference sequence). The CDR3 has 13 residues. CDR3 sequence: CASSPSGGRGYTF. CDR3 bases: TGTGCCAGCAGTCCATCAGGGGGCCGTGGCTACACCTTC.

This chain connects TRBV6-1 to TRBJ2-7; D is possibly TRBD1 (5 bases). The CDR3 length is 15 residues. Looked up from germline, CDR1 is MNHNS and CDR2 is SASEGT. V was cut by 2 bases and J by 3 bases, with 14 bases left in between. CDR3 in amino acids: CASSERGVWGYEQYF. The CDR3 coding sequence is TGTGCCAGCAGTGAAAGGGGTGTGTGGGGCTACGAGCAGTACTTC.

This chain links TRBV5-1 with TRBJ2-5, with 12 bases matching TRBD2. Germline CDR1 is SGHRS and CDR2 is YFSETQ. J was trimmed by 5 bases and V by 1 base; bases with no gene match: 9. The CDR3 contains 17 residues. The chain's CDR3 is CASSLRSSGRAGETQYF. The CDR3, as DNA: TGCGCCAGCAGCTTGCGTTCTAGCGGGAGGGCCGGGGAGACCCAGTACTTC. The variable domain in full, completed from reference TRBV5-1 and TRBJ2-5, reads KAGVTQTPRYLIKTRGQQVTLSCSPISGHRSVSWYQQTPGQGLQFLFEYFSETQRNKGNFPGRFSGRQFSNSRSEMNVSTLELGDSALYLCASSLRSSGRAGETQYFGPGTRLLVL.

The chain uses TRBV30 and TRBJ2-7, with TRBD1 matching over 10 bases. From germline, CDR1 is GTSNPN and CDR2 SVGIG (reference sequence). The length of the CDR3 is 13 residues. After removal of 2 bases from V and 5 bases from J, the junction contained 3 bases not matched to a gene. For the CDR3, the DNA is TGTGCCTGGAGTCGGGACAGGGGACACGAGCAGTACTTC. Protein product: CAWSRDRGHEQYF.

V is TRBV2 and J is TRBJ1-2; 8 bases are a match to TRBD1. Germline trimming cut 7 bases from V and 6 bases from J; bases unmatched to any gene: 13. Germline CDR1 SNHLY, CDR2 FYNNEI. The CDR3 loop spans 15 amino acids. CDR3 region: CASNLAGQGINGYTF. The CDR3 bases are TGTGCCAGCAATCTAGCAGGACAGGGCATCAATGGCTACACCTTC.

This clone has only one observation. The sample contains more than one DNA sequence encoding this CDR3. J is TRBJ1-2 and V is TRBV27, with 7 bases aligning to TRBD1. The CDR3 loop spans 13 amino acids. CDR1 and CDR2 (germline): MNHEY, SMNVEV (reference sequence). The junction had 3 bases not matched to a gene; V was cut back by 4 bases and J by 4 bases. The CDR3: CASSSGQLYGYTF. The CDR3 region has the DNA TGTGCCAGCAGTTCGGGACAGCTCTATGGCTACACCTTC.

The CDR3 region is CASSPRSTSGIATDTQYF. The CDR3 nucleotides read TGTGCCAGCAGCCCAAGATCGACTAGCGGGATTGCTACAGATACGCAGTATTTT. This chain joins TRBV3-1 (or the pseudogene TRBV3-2) and TRBJ2-3; 11 positions agree with TRBD2. The CDR3 covers 18 residues. CDR1 LGHDT and CDR2 YNNKEL come from the germline V gene (reference sequence). The ends lost 4 bases at V and 3 bases at J; junction bases unmatched: 12.

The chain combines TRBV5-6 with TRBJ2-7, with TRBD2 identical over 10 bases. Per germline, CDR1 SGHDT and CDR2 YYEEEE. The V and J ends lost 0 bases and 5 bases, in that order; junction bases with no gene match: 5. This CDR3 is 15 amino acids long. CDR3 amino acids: CASSLVPSGSDEQYF. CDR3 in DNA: TGTGCCAGCAGCTTGGTCCCTAGCGGGAGCGACGAGCAGTACTTC.

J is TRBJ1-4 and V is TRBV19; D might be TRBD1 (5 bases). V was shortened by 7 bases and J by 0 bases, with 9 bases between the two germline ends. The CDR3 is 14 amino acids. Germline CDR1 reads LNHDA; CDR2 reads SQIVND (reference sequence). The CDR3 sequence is CASTRDSTNEKLFF. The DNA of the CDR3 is TGTGCCAGTACCAGGGACTCAACTAATGAAAAACTGTTTTTT.

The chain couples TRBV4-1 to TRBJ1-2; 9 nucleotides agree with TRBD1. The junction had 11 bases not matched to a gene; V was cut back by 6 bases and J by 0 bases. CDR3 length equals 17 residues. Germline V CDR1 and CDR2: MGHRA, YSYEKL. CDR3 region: CASRQLGQGPTNYGYTF. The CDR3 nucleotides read TGCGCCAGCAGGCAATTGGGACAGGGACCCACTAACTATGGCTACACCTTC.

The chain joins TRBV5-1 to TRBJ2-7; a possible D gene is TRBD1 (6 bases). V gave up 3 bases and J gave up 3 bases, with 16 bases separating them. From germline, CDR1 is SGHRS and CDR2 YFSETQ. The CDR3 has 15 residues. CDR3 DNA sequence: TGCGCCAGCAGCTCCGACTGGGGGCGGGTCTACGAGCAGTACTTC. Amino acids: CASSSDWGRVYEQYF.

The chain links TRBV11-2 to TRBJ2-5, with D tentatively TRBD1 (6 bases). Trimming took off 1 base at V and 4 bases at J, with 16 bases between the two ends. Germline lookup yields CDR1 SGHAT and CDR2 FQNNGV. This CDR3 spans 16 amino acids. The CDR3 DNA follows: TGTGCCAGCAGCTTAGTAAGAGGGGGTCGGGGAGAGACCCAGTACTTC. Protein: CASSLVRGGRGETQYF.

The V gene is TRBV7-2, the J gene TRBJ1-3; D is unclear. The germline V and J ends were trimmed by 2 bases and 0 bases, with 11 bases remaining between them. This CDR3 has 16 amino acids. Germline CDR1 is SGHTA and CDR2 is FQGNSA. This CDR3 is CASSLMRELSGNTIYF. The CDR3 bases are TGTGCCAGCAGCTTAATGAGGGAGCTCTCTGGAAACACCATATATTTT.

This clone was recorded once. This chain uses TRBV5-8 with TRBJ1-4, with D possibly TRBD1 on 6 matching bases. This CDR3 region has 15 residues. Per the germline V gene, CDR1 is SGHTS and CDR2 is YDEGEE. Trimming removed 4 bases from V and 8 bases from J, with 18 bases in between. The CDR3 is CASSRPGPRGEKLFF. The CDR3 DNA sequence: TGTGCCAGCAGCCGTCCAGGGCCGAGGGGGGAAAAACTGTTTTTT.

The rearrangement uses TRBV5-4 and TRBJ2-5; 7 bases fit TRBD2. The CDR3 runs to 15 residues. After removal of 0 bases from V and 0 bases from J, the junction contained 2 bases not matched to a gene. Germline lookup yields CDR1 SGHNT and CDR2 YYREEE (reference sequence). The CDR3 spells CASSLASGHQETQYF. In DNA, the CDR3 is TGTGCCAGCAGCTTGGCTAGCGGACACCAAGAGACCCAGTACTTC.

The CDR3 sequence is CASSSDREIVGGYTF. The CDR3 bases are TGTGCCAGCAGTTCGGACAGGGAAATCGTGGGGGGCTACACCTTC. This chain joins TRBV27 and TRBJ1-2, with TRBD1 matching over 8 bases. With 4 bases clipped from V and 8 bases from J, the junction kept 12 bases outside the gene matches. Germline CDR1 is MNHEY and CDR2 is SMNVEV (reference sequence). This CDR3 is built from 15 residues.

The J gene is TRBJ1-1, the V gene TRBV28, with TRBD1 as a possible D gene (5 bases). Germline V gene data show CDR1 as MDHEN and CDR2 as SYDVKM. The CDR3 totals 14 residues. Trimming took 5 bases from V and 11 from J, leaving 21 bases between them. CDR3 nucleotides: TGTGCCAGCAGTCCCCCCCTCCGGGCTGGGGGGGCTTTCTTT. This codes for CASSPPLRAGGAFF. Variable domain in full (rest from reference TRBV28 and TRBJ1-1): DVKVTQSSRYLVKRTGEKVFLECVQDMDHENMFWYRQDPGLGLRLIYFSYDVKMKEKGDIPEGYSVSREKKERFSLILESASTNQTSMYLCASSPPLRAGGAFFGQGTRLTVV.

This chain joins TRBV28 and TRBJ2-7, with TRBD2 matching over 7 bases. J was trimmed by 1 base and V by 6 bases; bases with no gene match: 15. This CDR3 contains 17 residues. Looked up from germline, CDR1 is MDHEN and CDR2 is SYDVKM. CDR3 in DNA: TGTGCCAGCAGCCTGGGGAGGGTACCAGGGCAATCCTACGAGCAGTACTTC. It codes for CASSLGRVPGQSYEQYF.

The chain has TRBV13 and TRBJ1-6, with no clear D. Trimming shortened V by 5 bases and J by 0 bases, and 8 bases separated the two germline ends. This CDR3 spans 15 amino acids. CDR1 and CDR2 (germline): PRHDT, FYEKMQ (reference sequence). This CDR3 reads CASSQPSSYNSPLHF. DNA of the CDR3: TGTGCCAGCAGCCAGCCTAGCTCCTATAATTCACCCCTCCACTTT.